This TCR beta chain was found in a study of a mutant IDH1 vaccine in newly diagnosed glioma. Study in general: Averaging approximately 40 years of age, treated patients were approximately 62% male and around 38% female. Radiotherapy, temozolomide, or both had been given previously, and both were given to most. Findings of the study overall: Vaccine-induced responses were seen in roughly 93% of patients, spanning several MHC alleles.

The time point here: baseline, week 1 (first vaccination visit). Treatment in this sample: pre-vaccination baseline after standard-of-care therapy. Patients carried new grade 3 or 4 IDH1-mutant astrocytomas lacking nuclear ATRX. TCRdb keeps only in-frame clones here, not all; method: immunoSEQ multiplex PCR. Among approximately 52,000 clones listed, about 74% were seen once. As concerns this clone: Antigen specificity is unknown.

The CDR3 length is 14 residues. Germline V CDR1 and CDR2: MNHNS, SASEGT. V lost 2 bases, J lost 3 bases, and 10 bases lay in between. This clonotype was sampled from a woman aged 35 to 49 with glioma. The specimen was PBMCs, collected from a glioma patient treated with radiotherapy, temozolomide or both. The chain couples TRBV6-1 to TRBJ1-2; D call uncertain. The CDR3 DNA reads as TGTGCCAGCAGTGAATCGGCTCCGGACTATGGCTACACCTTC. Residues: CASSESAPDYGYTF.